The 15 T cell receptor beta chains listed next were all sequenced from one sample in a study of CD8 T cells in ankylosing spondylitis. Using its own MiXCR run on the 5' RACE reads, TCRdb lists one record per CDR3 protein. Of about 400,000 distinct CDR3 sequences in the sample, approximately 20% are singletons; the top ten hold about 16%. Study conclusions and caveats: Several highly homologous variants formed a TCR beta motif that appeared characteristic of ankylosing spondylitis blood.

Their antigens remain unidentified. Sequenced input: blood, either unsorted or a sorted T cell fraction (not recorded which). The source is a male donor with ankylosing spondylitis.

This sequence joins TRBV20-1 and TRBJ2-3; TRBD1 might be the D (7 bases). CDR1 is DFQATT, CDR2 SNEGSKA, per germline (reference sequence). The CDR3 has 13 residues. V lost 6 bases to trimming and J lost 4 bases, with 14 bases between them. The CDR3 bases are TGCAGTGCCCATTCCAGGGGGGCAGATACGCAGTATTTT. Amino acids: CSAHSRGADTQYF.

This clonotype was seen only once. The chain joins TRBV6-1 to TRBJ1-1, with 7 bases identical to TRBD1. Germline trimming cut 4 bases from V and 8 bases from J; bases unmatched to any gene: 7. Looked up from germline, CDR1 is MNHNS and CDR2 is SASEGT. The CDR3 spans 13 residues. The CDR3 region has the DNA TGTGCCAGCAGTGGTAGACAGGGAATCGAAGCTTTCTTT. Translating gives CASSGRQGIEAFF.

This rearrangement joins TRBV27 to TRBJ2-3; possible D gene TRBD1, 5 bases. The V end was cut by 2 bases, the J end by 7 bases, with 13 bases between. There are 14 residues in the CDR3. CDR1 is MNHEY and CDR2 is SMNVEV in the germline V gene (reference sequence). CDR3 bases: TGTGCCAGCAGTTTACGCCCAGGGCAATATACGCAGTATTTT. This encodes CASSLRPGQYTQYF.

V is TRBV2 and J is TRBJ2-1, with a possible D match to TRBD2 (5 bases). The V gene's germline CDR1 is SNHLY and CDR2 FYNNEI. The V gene lost 6 bases and the J gene lost 7 bases, with 10 bases spanning the gap. CDR3 length: 12 amino acids. The CDR3 DNA reads TGTGCCAGCAGATCGACTAAGAATGAGCAGTTCTTC. Translation: CASRSTKNEQFF.

This clonotype was seen a handful of times. The gene calls are TRBV20-1 and TRBJ2-1; D is perhaps TRBD1 (5 bases). The V and J ends lost 3 bases and 3 bases respectively, with 12 bases between them. Germline loops: CDR1 DFQATT, CDR2 SNEGSKA (reference sequence). This CDR3 contains 14 residues. This CDR3 is CSARRLRDYNEQFF. The DNA of the CDR3 is TGCAGTGCTAGGCGACTCAGGGACTACAATGAGCAGTTCTTC.

This chain joins TRBV3-1 and TRBJ2-7; D not certain. The germline CDR1 and CDR2 sequences are LGHDT and YNNKEL (reference sequence). V lost 1 base and J lost 7, with 8 bases in between. The CDR3 covers 12 residues. The CDR3 loop reads CASSQVTREQYF. The CDR3 DNA follows: TGTGCCAGCAGCCAAGTAACTCGGGAGCAGTACTTC.

This clonotype was counted between two and nine times. The V gene is TRBV25-1, the J gene TRBJ2-1, with D uncertain. Trimming took off 3 bases at V and 5 bases at J, with 11 bases between the two ends. CDR1 is MGHDK and CDR2 is SYGVNS in the germline V gene. CDR3 length equals 14 residues. The CDR3 protein is CASSDPGRHNEQFF. The CDR3 DNA reads as TGTGCCAGCAGTGACCCTGGACGGCACAATGAGCAGTTCTTC.

The chain uses TRBV20-1 and TRBJ2-2, with 8 nucleotides matching TRBD2. This CDR3 is built from 15 residues. Germline assignment: CDR1 DFQATT and CDR2 SNEGSKA (reference sequence). V lost 4 bases to trimming and J lost 2 bases; unmatched junction nucleotides: 6. As DNA, the CDR3 is TGCAGTGCTATTAGCGGGGAATTTAACACCGGGGAGCTGTTTTTT. Protein sequence: CSAISGEFNTGELFF.

There are a few counts of this clonotype. This sequence joins TRBV9 and TRBJ1-1, with 10 bases that match TRBD1. Germline V gives CDR1 SGDLS, CDR2 YYNGEE. The length of the CDR3 is 15 residues. The J segment lost 3 bases and the V segment lost 3 bases, leaving 5 bases of the junction unmatched. The CDR3 region is CASSATGTGDTEAFF. The CDR3 bases are TGTGCCAGCAGCGCGACCGGGACAGGGGACACTGAAGCTTTCTTT.

The CDR3 DNA sequence: TGTGCCAGCAGGCCGGGACAGCACACCGGGGAGCTGTTTTTT. Its protein is CASRPGQHTGELFF. This rearrangement joins TRBV7-3 to TRBJ2-2; 7 bases agree with TRBD1. The CDR3 has 14 residues. Germline assignment: CDR1 SGHTA and CDR2 FQGTGA. V dropped 6 bases and J dropped 3; count of bases not matched to a gene: 4.

This clonotype appeared many times. The V call is TRBV29-1, the J call TRBJ1-5; 9 bases line up with TRBD1. Trimming cost V 5 bases and J 0 bases; bases outside gene matches: 8. The CDR3 covers 16 residues. CDR1 and CDR2 from the germline V gene are SQVTM and ANQGSEA. As DNA, the CDR3 is TGCAGCGTTTCCGGGACAGGGTTTTATAGCAATCAGCCCCAGCATTTT. As protein: CSVSGTGFYSNQPQHF.

This clonotype was counted between two and nine times. The chain couples TRBV9 to TRBJ2-7, with TRBD1 matching 11 bases. The CDR3 spans 14 residues. CDR1 and CDR2 from the germline V gene are SGDLS and YYNGEE. After removal of 0 bases from V and 5 bases from J, the junction contained 1 base not matched to a gene. CDR3 sequence: CASSVVGQGDEQYF. CDR3 DNA sequence: TGTGCCAGCAGCGTAGTGGGACAGGGGGACGAGCAGTACTTC.

This clonotype was recorded a few times. The rearrangement links TRBV28 to TRBJ2-5, with D unclear. The V end was cut by 3 bases, the J end by 4 bases, with 15 bases between. The CDR3 extends over 15 amino acids. In germline, CDR1 is MDHEN, CDR2 SYDVKM. DNA for the CDR3: TGTGCCAGCAGTTTGGTTATGAGAACGATAGAGACCCAGTACTTC. It specifies CASSLVMRTIETQYF.

The chain has TRBV3-1 and TRBJ2-1; D is undetermined. The CDR3 spans 12 residues. CDR1 LGHDT and CDR2 YNNKEL come from the germline V gene (reference sequence). V lost 5 bases to trimming and J lost 8 bases, with 10 bases between them. DNA for the CDR3: TGTGCCAGCAGCTTAAGAGACTATGAGCAGTTCTTC. It encodes CASSLRDYEQFF.

This clonotype has only a few counts. CDR3 region: CSASPGADTIYF. The CDR3 DNA sequence: TGCAGTGCTAGCCCGGGGGCGGACACCATATATTTT. This chain uses TRBV20-1 with TRBJ1-3, with D perhaps TRBD1 (6 bases). Trimming left V 3 bases short and J 8 bases short, with 11 bases between. CDR1 is DFQATT and CDR2 is SNEGSKA in the germline V gene (reference sequence). The CDR3 loop spans 12 amino acids.